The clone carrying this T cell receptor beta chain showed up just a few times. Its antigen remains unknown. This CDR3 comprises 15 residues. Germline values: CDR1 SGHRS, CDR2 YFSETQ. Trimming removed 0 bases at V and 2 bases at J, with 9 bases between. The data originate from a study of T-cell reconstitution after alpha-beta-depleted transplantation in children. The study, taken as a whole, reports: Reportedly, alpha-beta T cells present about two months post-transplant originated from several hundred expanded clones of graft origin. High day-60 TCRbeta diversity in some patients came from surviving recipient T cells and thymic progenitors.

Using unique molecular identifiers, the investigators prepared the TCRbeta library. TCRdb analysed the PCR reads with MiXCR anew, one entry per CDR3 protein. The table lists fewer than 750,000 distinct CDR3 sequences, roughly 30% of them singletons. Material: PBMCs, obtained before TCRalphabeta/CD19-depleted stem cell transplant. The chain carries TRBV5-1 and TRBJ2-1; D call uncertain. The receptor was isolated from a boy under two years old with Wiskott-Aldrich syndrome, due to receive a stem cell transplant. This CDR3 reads CASSLVVIAYNEQFF. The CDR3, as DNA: TGCGCCAGCAGCTTGGTCGTTATAGCCTACAATGAGCAGTTCTTC.